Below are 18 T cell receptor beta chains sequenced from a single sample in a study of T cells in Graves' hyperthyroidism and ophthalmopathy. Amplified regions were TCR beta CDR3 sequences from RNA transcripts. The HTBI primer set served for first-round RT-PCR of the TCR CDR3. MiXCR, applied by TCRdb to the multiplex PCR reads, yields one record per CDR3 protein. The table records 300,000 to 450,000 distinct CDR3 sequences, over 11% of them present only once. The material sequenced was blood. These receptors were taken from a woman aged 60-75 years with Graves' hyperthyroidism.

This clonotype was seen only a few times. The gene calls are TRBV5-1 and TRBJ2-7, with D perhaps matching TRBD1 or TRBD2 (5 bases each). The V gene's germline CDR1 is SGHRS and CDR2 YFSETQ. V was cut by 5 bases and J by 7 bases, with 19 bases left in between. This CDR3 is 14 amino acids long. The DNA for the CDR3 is TGCGCCAGCAGGCCCGGGGCTGGGGATGGGGAGCAGTACTTC. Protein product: CASRPGAGDGEQYF.

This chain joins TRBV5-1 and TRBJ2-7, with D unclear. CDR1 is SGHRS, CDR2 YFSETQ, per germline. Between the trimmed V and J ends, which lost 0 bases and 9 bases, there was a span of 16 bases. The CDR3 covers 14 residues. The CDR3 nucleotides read TGCGCCAGCAGCTTGGCCGGTTCGTTAAGTTCGCAGTACTTC. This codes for CASSLAGSLSSQYF. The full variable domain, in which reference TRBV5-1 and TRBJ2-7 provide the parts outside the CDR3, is KAGVTQTPRYLIKTRGQQVTLSCSPISGHRSVSWYQQTPGQGLQFLFEYFSETQRNKGNFPGRFSGRQFSNSRSEMNVSTLELGDSALYLCASSLAGSLSSQYFGPGTRLTVT.

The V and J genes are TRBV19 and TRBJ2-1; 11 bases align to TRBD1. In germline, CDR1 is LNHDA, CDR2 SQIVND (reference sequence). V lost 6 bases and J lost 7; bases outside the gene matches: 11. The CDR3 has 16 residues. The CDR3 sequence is CASSPGQGGAGNEQFF. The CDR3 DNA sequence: TGTGCCAGTAGCCCGGGACAGGGGGGGGCCGGGAATGAGCAGTTCTTC.

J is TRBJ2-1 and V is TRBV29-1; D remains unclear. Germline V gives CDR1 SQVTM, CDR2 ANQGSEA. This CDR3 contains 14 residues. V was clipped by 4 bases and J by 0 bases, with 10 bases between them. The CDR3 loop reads CSVVKQSSYNEQFF. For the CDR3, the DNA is TGCAGCGTTGTAAAGCAGAGCTCCTACAATGAGCAGTTCTTC.

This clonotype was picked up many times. CDR3 loop: CASTVYNSPLHF. The CDR3 DNA follows: TGTGCCAGCACCGTTTATAATTCACCCCTCCACTTT. The chain uses TRBV2 and TRBJ1-6; no clear D gene. V was clipped by 7 bases and J by 4 bases, with 5 bases between them. The CDR3 is 12 amino acids. From germline, CDR1 is SNHLY and CDR2 FYNNEI.

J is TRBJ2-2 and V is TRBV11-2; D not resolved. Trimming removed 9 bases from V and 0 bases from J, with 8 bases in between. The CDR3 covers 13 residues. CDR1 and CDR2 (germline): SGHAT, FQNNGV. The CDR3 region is CASFWPNTGELFF. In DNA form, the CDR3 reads TGTGCCAGTTTTTGGCCGAACACCGGGGAGCTGTTTTTT. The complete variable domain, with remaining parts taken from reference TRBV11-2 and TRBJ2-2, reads EAGVAQSPRYKIIEKRQSVAFWCNPISGHATLYWYQQILGQGPKLLIQFQNNGVVDDSQLPKDRFSAERLKGVDSTLKIQPAKLEDSAVYLCASFWPNTGELFFGEGSRLTVL.

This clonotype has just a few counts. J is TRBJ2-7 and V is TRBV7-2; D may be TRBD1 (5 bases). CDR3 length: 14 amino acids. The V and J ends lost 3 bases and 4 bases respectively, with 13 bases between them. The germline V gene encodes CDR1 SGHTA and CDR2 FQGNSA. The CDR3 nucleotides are TGTGCCAGCAGCTTGATGGGGCCTCGGTACGAGCAGTACTTC. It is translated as CASSLMGPRYEQYF.

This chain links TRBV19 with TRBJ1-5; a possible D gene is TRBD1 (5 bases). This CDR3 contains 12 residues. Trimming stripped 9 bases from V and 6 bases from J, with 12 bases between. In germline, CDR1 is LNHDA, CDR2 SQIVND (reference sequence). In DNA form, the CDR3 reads TGTGCCAGCTCAGCAGGGCTTCAGCCCCAGCATTTT. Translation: CASSAGLQPQHF.

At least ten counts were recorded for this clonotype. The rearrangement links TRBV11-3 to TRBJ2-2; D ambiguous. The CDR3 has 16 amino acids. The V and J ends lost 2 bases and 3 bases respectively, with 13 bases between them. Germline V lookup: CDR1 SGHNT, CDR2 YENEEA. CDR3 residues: CASSLTLLADTGELFF. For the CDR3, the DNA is TGTGCCAGCAGCTTAACTCTATTAGCAGACACCGGGGAGCTGTTTTTT.

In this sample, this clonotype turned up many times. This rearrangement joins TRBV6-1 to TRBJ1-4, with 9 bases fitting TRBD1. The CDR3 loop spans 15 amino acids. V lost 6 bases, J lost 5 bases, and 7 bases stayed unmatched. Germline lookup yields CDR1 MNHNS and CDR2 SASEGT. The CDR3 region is CASSVNGQGNEKLFF. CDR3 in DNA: TGTGCCAGCAGCGTAAATGGACAGGGGAATGAAAAACTGTTTTTT.

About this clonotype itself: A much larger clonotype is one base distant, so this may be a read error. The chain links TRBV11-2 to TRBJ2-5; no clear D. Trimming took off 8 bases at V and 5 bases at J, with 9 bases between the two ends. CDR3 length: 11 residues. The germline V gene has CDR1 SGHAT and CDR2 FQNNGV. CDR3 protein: CASGPGETQYF. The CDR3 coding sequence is TGTGCCAGCGGCCCCGGTGAGACCCAGTACTTC.

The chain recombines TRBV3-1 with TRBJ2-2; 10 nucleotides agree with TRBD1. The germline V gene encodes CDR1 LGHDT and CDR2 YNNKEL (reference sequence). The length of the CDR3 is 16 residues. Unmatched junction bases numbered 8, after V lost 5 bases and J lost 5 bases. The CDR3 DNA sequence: TGTGCCAGCAGCGCCCGGACGGGACAGGGGACCGGGGAGCTGTTTTTT. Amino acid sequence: CASSARTGQGTGELFF.

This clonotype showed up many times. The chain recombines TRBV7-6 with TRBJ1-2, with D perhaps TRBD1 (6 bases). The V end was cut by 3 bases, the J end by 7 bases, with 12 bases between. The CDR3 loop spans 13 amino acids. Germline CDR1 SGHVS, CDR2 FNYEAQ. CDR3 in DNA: TGTGCCAGCAGCTTGGATACAGGGTCTGGCTACACCTTC. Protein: CASSLDTGSGYTF.

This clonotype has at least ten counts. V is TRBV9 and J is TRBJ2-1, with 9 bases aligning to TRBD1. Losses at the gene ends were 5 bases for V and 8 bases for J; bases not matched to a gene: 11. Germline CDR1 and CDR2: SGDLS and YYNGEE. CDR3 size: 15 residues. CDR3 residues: CASSPGQGTIDEQFF. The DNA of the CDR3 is TGTGCCAGCAGTCCGGGACAGGGTACGATCGATGAGCAGTTCTTC.

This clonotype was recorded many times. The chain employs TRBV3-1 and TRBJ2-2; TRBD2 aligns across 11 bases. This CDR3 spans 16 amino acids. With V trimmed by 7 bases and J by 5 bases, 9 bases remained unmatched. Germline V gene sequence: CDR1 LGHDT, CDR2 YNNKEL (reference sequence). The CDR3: CASNRLAGSGTGELFF. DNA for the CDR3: TGTGCCAGCAACCGACTAGCGGGAAGTGGGACCGGGGAGCTGTTTTTT.

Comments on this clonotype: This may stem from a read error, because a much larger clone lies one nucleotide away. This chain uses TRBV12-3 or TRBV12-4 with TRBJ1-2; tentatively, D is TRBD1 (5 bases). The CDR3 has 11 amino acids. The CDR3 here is CVSSGGYGYTF. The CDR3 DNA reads TGTGTCAGCAGCGGGGGCTATGGCTACACCTTC.

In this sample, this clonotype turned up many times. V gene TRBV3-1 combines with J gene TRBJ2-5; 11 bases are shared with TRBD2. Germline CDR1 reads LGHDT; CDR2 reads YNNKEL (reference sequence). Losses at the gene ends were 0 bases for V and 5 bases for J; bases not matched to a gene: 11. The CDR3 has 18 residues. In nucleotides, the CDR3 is TGTGCCAGCAGCCAAGAAGATCCCGCTAGCGGGAGGTTCGAGACCCAGTACTTC. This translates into CASSQEDPASGRFETQYF.

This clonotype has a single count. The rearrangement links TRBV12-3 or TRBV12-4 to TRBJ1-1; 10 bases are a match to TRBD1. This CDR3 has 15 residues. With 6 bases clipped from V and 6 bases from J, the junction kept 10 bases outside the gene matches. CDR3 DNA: TGTGCCAGCAGGGCGCCGGGACAGGGGAGGGCTGAAGCTTTCTTT. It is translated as CASRAPGQGRAEAFF.